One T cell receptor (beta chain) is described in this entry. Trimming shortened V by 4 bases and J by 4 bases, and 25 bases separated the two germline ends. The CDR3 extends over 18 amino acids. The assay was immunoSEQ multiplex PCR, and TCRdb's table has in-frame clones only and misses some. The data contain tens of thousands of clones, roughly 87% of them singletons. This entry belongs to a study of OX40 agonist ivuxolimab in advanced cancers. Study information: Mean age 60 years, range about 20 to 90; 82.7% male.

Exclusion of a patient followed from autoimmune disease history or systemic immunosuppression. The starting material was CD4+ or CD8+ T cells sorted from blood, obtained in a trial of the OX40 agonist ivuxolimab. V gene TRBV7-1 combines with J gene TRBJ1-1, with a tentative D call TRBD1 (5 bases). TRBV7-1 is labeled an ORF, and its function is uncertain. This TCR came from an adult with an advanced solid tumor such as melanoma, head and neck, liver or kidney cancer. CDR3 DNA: TGTGCCAGCAGCTTAGGAGGGGCCAACACCCCCTCCTTCACTGAAGCTTTCTTT. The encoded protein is CASSLGGANTPSFTEAFF.